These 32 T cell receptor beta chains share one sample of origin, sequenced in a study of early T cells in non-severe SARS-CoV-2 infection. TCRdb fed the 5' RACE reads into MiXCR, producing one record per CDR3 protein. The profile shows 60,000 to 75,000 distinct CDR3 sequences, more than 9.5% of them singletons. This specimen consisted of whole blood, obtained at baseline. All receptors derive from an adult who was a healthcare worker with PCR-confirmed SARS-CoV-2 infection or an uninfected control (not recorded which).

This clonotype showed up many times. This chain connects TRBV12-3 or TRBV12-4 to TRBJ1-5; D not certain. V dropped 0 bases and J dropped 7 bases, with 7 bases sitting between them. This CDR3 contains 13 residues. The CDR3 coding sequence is TGTGCCAGCAGTTTAGCTACTTTCCAGCCCCAGCATTTT. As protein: CASSLATFQPQHF.

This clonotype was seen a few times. The CDR3 DNA reads TGTGCCAGTAGTATCCGGACCCAGAGCTCTGGAAACACCATATATTTT. Its protein product is CASSIRTQSSGNTIYF. The V call is TRBV19, the J call TRBJ1-3; no definite D call. Germline V gene lookup returns CDR1 LNHDA and CDR2 SQIVND (reference sequence). The V and J ends lost 3 bases and 0 bases respectively, with 12 bases between them. The CDR3 sequence is 16 residues long.

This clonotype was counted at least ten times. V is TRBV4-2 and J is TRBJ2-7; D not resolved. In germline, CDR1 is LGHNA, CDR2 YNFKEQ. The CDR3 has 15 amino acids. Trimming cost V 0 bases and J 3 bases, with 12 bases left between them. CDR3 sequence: CASSQDPFGFYEQYF. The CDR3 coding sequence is TGTGCCAGCAGCCAAGATCCCTTTGGGTTCTACGAGCAGTACTTC.

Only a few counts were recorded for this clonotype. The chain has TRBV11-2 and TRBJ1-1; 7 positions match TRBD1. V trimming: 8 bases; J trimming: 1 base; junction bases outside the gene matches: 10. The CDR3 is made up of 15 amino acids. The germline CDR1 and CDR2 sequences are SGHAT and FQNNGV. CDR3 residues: CASARLGTANTEAFF. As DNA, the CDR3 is TGTGCCAGCGCCCGTCTTGGGACAGCGAACACTGAAGCTTTCTTT.

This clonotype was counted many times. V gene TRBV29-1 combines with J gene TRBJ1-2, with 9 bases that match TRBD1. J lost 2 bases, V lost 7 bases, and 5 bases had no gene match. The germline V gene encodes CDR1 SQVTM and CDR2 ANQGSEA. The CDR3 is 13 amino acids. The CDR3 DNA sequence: TGCAGCGCTGGACAGGGGAAAAACTATGGCTACACCTTC. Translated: CSAGQGKNYGYTF.

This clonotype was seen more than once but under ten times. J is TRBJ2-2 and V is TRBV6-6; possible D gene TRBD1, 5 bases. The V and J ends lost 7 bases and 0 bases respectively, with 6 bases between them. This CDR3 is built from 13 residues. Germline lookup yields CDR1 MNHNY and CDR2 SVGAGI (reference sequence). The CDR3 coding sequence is TGTGCCAGCACCAGGGCGAACACCGGGGAGCTGTTTTTT. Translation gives CASTRANTGELFF.

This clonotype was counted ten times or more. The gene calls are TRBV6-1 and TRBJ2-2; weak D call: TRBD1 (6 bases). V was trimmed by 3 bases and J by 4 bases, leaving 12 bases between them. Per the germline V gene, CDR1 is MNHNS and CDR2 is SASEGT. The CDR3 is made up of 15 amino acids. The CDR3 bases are TGTGCCAGCAGTGATTTTTCAGGGGCCACCGGGGAGCTGTTTTTT. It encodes CASSDFSGATGELFF.

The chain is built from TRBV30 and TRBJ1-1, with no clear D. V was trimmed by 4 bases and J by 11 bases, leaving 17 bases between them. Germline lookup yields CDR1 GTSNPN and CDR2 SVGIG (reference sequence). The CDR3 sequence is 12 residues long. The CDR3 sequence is CAWTGGDMKAFF. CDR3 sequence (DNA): TGTGCCTGGACTGGAGGCGATATGAAGGCTTTCTTT.

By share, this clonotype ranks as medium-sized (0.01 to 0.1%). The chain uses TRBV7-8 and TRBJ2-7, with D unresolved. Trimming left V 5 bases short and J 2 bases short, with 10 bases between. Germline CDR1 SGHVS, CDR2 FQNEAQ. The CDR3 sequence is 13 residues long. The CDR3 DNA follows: TGTGCCAGCAGCGAGCCGGATCCCTACGAGCAGTACTTC. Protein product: CASSEPDPYEQYF.

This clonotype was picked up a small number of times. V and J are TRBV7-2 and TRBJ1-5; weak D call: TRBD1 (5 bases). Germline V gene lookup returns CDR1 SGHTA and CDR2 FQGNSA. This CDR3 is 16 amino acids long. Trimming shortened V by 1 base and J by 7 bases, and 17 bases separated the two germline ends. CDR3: CASSLGGFAGLQPQHF. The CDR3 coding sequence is TGTGCCAGCAGCTTAGGGGGTTTTGCAGGGCTCCAGCCCCAGCATTTT.

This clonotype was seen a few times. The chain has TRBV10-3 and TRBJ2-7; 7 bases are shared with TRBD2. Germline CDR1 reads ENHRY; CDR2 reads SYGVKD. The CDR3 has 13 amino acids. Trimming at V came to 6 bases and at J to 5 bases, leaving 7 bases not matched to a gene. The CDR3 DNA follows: TGTGCCATCAGGGAGACTAGCCGTAACGAGCAGTACTTC. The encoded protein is CAIRETSRNEQYF.

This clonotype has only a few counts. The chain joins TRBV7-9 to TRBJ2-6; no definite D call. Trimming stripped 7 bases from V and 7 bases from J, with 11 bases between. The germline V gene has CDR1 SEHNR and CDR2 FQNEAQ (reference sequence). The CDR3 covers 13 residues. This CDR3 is CASTLRVANVLTF. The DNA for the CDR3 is TGTGCCAGCACCCTAAGGGTAGCCAACGTCCTGACTTTC. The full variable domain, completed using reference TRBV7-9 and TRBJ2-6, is DTGVSQNPRHKITKRGQNVTFRCDPISEHNRLYWYRQTLGQGPEFLTYFQNEAQLEKSRLLSDRFSAERPKGSFSTLEIQRTEQGDSAMYLCASTLRVANVLTFGAGSRLTVL.

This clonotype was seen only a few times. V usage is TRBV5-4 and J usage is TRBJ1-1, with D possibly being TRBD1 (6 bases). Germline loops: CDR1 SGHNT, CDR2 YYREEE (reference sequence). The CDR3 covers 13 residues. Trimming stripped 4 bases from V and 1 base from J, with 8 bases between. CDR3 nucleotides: TGTGCCAGCAGCATAGGGGGGAACACTGAAGCTTTCTTT. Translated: CASSIGGNTEAFF. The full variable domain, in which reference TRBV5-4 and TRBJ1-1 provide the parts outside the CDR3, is ETGVTQSPTHLIKTRGQQVTLRCSSQSGHNTVSWYQQALGQGPQFIFQYYREEENGRGNFPPRFSGLQFPNYSSELNVNALELDDSALYLCASSIGGNTEAFFGQGTRLTVV.

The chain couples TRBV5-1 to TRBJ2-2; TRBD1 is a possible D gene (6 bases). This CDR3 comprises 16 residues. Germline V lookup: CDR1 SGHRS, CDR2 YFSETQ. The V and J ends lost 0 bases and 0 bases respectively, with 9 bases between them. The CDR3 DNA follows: TGCGCCAGCAGCTTGGCCAGGACAGCGAACACCGGGGAGCTGTTTTTT. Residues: CASSLARTANTGELFF. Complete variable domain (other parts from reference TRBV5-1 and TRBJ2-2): KAGVTQTPRYLIKTRGQQVTLSCSPISGHRSVSWYQQTPGQGLQFLFEYFSETQRNKGNFPGRFSGRQFSNSRSEMNVSTLELGDSALYLCASSLARTANTGELFFGEGSRLTVL.

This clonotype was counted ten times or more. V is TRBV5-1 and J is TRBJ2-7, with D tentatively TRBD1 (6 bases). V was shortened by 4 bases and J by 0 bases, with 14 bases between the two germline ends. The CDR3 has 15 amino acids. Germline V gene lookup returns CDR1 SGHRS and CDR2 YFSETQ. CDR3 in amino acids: CASSGLTGSSYEQYF. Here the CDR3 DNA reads TGCGCCAGCAGCGGCCTGACAGGAAGCTCCTACGAGCAGTACTTC.

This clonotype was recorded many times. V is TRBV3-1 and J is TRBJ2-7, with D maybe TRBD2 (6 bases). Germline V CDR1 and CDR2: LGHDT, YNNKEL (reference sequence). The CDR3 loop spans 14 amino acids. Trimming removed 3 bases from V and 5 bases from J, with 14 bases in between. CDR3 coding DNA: TGTGCCAGCAGCCAGGGACTGGGAGTCCACGAGCAGTACTTC. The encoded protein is CASSQGLGVHEQYF.

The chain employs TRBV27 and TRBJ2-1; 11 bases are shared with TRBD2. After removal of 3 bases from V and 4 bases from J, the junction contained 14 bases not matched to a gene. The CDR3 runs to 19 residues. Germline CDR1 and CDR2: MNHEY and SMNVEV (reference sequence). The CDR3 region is CASSLSPRLLAGGYNEQFF. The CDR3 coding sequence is TGTGCCAGCAGTTTGTCCCCAAGGCTCTTAGCGGGGGGGTACAATGAGCAGTTCTTC.

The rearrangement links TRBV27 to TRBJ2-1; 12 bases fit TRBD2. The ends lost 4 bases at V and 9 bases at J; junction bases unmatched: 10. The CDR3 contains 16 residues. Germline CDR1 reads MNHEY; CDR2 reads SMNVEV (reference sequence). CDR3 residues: CASSSFGLAGSAEQFF. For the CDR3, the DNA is TGTGCCAGCAGTTCCTTCGGACTAGCGGGATCGGCTGAGCAGTTCTTC.

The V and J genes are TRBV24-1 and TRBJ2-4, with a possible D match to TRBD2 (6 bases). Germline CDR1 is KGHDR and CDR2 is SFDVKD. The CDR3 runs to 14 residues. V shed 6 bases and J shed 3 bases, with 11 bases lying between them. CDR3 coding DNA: TGTGCCACCAGTCTTTGGGGAGGCAAAAACATTCAGTACTTC. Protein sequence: CATSLWGGKNIQYF.

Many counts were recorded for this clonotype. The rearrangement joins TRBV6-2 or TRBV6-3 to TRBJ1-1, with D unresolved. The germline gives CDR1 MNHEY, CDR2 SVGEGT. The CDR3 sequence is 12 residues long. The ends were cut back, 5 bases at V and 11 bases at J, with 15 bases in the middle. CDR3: CASSRIGRDAFF. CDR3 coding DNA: TGTGCCAGCAGTCGCATAGGGCGGGATGCTTTCTTT.

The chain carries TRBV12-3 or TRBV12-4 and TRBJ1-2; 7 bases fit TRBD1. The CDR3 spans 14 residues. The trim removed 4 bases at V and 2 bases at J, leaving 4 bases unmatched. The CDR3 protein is CASSSRGANYGYTF. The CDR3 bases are TGTGCCAGCAGTTCCAGGGGGGCGAACTATGGCTACACCTTC.

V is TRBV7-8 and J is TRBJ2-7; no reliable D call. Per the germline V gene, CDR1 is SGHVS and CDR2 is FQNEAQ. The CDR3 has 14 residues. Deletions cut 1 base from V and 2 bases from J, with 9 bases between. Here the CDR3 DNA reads TGTGCCAGCAGCTTAGGGGCGGTCACCTACGAGCAGTACTTC. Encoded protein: CASSLGAVTYEQYF. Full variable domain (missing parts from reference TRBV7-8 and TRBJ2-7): GAGVSQSPRYKVAKRGQDVALRCDPISGHVSLFWYQQALGQGPEFLTYFQNEAQLDKSGLPSDRFFAERPEGSVSTLKIQRTQQEDSAVYLCASSLGAVTYEQYFGPGTRLTVT.

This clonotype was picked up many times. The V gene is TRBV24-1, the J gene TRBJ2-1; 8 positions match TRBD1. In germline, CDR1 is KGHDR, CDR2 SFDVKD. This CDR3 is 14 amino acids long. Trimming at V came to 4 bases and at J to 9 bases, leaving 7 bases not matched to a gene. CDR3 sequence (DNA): TGTGCCACCAGTGAGGCCAGGGGGCGAGGTGAGCAGTTCTTC. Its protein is CATSEARGRGEQFF.

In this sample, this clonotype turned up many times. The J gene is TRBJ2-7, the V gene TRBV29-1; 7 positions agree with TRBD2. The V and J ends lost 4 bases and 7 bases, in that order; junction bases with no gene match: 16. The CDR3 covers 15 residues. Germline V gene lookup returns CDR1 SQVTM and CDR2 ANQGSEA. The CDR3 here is CSVVSSKRDHLEQYF. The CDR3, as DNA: TGCAGCGTTGTTTCTAGTAAGCGGGACCATCTGGAGCAGTACTTC.

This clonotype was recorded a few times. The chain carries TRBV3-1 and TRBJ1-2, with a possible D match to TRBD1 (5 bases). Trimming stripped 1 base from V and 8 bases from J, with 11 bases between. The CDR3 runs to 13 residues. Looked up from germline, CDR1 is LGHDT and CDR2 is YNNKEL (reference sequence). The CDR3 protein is CASSQAPWGGYTF. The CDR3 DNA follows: TGTGCCAGCAGCCAAGCCCCTTGGGGGGGCTACACCTTC.

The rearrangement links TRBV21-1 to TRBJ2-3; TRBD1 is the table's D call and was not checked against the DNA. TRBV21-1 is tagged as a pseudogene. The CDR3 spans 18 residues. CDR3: CASSKAPLPQGPTDTQYF. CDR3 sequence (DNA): TGTGCCAGCAGCAAAGCGCCTCTCCCACAGGGACCCACAGATACGCAGTATTTT.

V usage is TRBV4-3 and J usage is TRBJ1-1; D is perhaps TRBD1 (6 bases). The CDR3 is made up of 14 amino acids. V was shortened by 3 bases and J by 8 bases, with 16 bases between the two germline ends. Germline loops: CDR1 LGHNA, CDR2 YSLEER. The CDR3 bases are TGCGCCAGCAGCCAGTTAACAGGGTTCGGGGAAGCTTTCTTT. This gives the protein CASSQLTGFGEAFF.

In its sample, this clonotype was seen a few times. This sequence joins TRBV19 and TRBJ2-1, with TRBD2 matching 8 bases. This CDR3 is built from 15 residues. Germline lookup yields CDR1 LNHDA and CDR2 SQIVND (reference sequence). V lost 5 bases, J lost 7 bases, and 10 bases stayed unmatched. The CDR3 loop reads CASSLDGRAQNEQFF. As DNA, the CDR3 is TGTGCCAGTAGTCTCGACGGGAGGGCCCAAAATGAGCAGTTCTTC.

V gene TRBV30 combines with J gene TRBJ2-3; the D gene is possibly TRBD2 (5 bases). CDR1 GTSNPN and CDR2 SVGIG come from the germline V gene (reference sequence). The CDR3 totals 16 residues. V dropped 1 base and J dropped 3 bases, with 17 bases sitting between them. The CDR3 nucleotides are TGTGCCTGGAGTGCCCAGTTTGGACTGTCTACAGATACGCAGTATTTT. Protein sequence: CAWSAQFGLSTDTQYF.

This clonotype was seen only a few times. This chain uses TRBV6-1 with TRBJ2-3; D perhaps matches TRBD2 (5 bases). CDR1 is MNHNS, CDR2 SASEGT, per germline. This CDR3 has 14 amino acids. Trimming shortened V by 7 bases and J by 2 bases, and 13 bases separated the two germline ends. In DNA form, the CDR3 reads TGTGCCAGCACTCAGGAGGTATACACAGATACGCAGTATTTT. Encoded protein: CASTQEVYTDTQYF.

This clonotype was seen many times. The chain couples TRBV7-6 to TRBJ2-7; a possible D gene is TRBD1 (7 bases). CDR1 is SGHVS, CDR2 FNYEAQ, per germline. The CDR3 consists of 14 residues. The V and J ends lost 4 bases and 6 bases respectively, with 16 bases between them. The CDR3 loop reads CASSSGQRVREQYF. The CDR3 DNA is TGTGCCAGCAGCTCGGGACAGCGGGTGCGCGAGCAGTACTTC. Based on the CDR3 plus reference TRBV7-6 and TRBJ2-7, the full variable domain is GAGVSQSPRYKVTKRGQDVALRCDPISGHVSLYWYRQALGQGPEFLTYFNYEAQQDKSGLPNDRFSAERPEGSISTLTIQRTEQRDSAMYRCASSSGQRVREQYFGPGTRLTVT.

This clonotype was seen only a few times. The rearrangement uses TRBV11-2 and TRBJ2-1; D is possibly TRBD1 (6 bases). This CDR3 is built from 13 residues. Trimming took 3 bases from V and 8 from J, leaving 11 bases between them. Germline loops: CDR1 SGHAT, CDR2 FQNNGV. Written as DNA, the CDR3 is TGTGCCAGCAGCTTTGACAGGATCCATGAGCAGTTCTTC. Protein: CASSFDRIHEQFF.